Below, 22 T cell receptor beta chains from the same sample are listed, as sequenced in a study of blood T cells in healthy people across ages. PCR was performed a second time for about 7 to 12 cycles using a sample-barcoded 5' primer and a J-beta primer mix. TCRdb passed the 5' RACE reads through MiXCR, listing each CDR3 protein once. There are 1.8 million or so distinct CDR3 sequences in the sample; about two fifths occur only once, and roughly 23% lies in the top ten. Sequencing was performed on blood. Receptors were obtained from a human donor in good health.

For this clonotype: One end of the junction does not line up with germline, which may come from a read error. The CDR3 DNA is TGTGCCATCAGCTACGATATAAACCAGGAGACCCAGTACTTC. It translates to CAISYDINQETQYF. The J gene is TRBJ2-5, the V gene TRBV10-3; D gene ambiguous. The CDR3 sequence is 14 residues long. Germline V gene lookup returns CDR1 ENHRY and CDR2 SYGVKD.

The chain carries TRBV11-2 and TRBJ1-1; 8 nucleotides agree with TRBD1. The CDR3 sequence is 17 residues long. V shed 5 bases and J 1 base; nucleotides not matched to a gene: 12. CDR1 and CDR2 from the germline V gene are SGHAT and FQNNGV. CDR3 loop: CASSLDRGSGSNTEAFF. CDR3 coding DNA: TGTGCCAGCAGCCTTGACAGGGGCTCGGGCTCGAACACTGAAGCTTTCTTT.

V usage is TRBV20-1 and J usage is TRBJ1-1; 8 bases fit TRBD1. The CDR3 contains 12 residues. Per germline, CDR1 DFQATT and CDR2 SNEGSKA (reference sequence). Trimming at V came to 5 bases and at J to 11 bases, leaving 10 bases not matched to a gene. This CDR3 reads CSAPGTGIGAFF. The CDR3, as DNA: TGCAGTGCTCCCGGGACAGGAATTGGGGCTTTCTTT.

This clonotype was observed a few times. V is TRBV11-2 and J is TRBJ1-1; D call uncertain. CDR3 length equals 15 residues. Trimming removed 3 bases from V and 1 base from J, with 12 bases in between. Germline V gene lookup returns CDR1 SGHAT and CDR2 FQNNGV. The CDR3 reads CASSFALGRNTEAFF. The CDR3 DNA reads TGTGCCAGCAGCTTCGCGCTTGGACGGAACACTGAAGCTTTCTTT. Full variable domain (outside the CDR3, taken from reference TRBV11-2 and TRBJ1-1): EAGVAQSPRYKIIEKRQSVAFWCNPISGHATLYWYQQILGQGPKLLIQFQNNGVVDDSQLPKDRFSAERLKGVDSTLKIQPAKLEDSAVYLCASSFALGRNTEAFFGQGTRLTVV.

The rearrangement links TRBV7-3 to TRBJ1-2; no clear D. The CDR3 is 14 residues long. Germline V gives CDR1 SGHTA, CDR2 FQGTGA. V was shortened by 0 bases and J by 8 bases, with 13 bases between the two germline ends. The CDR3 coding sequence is TGTGCCAGCAGCTTAACGGAGACGCCGGCAGGCTACACCTTC. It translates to CASSLTETPAGYTF.

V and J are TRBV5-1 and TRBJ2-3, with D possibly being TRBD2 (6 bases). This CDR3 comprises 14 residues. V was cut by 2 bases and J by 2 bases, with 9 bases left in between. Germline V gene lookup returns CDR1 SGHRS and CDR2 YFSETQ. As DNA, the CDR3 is TGCGCCAGCAGCTTACAGGACTACACAGATACGCAGTATTTT. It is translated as CASSLQDYTDTQYF. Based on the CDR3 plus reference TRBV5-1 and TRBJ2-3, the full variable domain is KAGVTQTPRYLIKTRGQQVTLSCSPISGHRSVSWYQQTPGQGLQFLFEYFSETQRNKGNFPGRFSGRQFSNSRSEMNVSTLELGDSALYLCASSLQDYTDTQYFGPGTRLTVL.

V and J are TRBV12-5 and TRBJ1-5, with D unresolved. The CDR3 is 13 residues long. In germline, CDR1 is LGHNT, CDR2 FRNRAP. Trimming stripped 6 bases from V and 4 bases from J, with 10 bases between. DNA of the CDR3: TGTGCTAGTGGCCGAACATTAAATCAGCCCCAGCATTTT. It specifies CASGRTLNQPQHF.

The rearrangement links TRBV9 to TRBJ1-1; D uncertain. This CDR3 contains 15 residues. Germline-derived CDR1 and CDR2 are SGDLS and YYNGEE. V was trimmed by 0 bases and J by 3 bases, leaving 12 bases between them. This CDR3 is CASSVAAGYDTEAFF. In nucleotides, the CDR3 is TGTGCCAGCAGCGTAGCCGCGGGGTACGACACTGAAGCTTTCTTT.

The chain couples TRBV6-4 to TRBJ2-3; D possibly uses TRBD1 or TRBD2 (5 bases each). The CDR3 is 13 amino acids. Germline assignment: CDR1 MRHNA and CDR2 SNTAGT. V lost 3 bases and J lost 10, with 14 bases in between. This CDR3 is CASSDFRDAPQYF. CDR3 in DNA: TGTGCCAGCAGTGATTTCCGGGACGCCCCGCAGTATTTT.

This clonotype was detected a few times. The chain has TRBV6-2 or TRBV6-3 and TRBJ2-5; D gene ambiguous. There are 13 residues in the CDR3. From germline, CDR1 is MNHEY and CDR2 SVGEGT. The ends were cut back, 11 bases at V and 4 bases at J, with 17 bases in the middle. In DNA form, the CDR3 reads TGTGCCTGCCGAACCTCTAATGGAGAGACCCAGTACTTC. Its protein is CACRTSNGETQYF.

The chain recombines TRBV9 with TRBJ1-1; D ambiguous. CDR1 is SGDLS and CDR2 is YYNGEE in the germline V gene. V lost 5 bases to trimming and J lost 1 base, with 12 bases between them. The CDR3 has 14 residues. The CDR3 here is CASSVHGENTEAFF. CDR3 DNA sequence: TGTGCCAGCAGTGTCCACGGTGAGAACACTGAAGCTTTCTTT.

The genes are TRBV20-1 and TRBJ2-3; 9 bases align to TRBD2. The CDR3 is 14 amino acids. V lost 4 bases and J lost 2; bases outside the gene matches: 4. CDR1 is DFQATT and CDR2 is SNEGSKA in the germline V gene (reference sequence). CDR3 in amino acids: CSANPSGATDTQYF. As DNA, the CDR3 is TGCAGTGCTAACCCTAGCGGGGCCACAGATACGCAGTATTTT.

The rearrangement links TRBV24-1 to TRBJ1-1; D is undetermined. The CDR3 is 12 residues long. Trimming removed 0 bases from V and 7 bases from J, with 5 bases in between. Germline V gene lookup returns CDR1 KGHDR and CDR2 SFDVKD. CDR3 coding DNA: TGTGCCACCAGTGATTTGTACAGTGAAGCTTTCTTT. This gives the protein CATSDLYSEAFF.

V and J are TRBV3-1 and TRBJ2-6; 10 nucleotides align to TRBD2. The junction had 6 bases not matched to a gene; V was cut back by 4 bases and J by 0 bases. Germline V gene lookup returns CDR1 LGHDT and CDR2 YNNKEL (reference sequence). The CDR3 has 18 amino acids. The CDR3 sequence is CASSPIAGGYSGANVLTF. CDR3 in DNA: TGTGCCAGCAGCCCTATAGCGGGGGGCTACTCTGGGGCCAACGTCCTGACTTTC.

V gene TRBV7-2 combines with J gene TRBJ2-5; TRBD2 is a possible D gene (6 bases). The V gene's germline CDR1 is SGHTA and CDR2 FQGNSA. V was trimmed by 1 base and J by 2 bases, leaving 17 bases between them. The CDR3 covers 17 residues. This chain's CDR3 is CASSLDREWSYQETQYF. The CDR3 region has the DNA TGTGCCAGCAGCTTAGACCGGGAGTGGAGTTATCAAGAGACCCAGTACTTC.

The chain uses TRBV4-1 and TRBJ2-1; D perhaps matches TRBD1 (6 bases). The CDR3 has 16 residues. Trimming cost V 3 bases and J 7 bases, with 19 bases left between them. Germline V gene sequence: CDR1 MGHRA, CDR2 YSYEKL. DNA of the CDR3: TGCGCCAGCAGCCACTTAGCTCGGGACACCTCTAATGAGCAGTTCTTC. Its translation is CASSHLARDTSNEQFF.

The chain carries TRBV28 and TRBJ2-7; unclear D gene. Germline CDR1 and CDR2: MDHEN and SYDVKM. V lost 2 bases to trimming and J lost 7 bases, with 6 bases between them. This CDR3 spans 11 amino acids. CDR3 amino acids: CASSLMEEQYF. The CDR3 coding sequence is TGTGCCAGCAGTTTAATGGAAGAGCAGTACTTC.

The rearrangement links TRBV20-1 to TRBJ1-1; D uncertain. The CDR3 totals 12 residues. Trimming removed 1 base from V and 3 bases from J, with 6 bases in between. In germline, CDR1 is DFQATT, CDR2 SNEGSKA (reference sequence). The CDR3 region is CSARGQYTEAFF. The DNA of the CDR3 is TGCAGTGCTAGAGGGCAGTACACTGAAGCTTTCTTT.

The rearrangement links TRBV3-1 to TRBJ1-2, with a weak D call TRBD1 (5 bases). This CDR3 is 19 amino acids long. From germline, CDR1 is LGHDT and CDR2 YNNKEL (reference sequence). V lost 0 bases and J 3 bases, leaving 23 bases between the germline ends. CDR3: CASSQEGIGAEVHDYGYTF. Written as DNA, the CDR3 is TGTGCCAGCAGCCAAGAGGGGATTGGGGCTGAGGTCCACGACTATGGCTACACCTTC.

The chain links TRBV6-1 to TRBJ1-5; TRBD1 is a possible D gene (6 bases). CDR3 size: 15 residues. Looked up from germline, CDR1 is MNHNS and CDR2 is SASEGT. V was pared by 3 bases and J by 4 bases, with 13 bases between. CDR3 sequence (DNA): TGTGCCAGCAGTGAGGGGGCAGGGCGGAATCAGCCCCAGCATTTT. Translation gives CASSEGAGRNQPQHF.

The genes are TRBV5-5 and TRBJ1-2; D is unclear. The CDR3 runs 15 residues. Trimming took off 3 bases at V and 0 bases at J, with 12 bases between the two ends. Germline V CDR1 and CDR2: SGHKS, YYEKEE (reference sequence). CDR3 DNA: TGTGCCAGCAGCTGGGAGGTTGGTGCTAACTATGGCTACACCTTC. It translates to CASSWEVGANYGYTF.

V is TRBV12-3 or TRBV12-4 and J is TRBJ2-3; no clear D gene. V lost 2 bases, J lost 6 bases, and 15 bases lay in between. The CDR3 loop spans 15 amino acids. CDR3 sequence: CASSLWLLSRDTQYF. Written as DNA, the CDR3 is TGTGCCAGCAGTTTATGGTTACTATCAAGGGATACGCAGTATTTT.